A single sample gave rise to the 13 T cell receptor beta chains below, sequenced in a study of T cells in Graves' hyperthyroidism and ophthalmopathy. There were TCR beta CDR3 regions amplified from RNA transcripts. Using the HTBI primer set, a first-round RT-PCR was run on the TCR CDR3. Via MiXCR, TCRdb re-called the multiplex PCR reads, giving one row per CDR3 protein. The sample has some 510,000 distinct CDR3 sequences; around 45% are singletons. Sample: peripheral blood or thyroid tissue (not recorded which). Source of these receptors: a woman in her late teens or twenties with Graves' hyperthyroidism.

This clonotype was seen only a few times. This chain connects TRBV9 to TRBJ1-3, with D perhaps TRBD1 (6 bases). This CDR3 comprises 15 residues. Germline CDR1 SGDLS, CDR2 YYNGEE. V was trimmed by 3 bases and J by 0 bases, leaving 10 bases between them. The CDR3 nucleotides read TGTGCCAGCAGCGGGGTGGACAGCTCTGGAAACACCATATATTTT. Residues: CASSGVDSSGNTIYF.

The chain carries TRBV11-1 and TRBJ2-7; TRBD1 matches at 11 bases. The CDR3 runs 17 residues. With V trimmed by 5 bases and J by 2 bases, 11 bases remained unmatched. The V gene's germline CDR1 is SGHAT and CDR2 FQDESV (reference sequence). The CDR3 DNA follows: TGTGCCAGCAGCCCCCAGCATGCGGGACAGGGGGCCTACGAGCAGTACTTC. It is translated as CASSPQHAGQGAYEQYF.

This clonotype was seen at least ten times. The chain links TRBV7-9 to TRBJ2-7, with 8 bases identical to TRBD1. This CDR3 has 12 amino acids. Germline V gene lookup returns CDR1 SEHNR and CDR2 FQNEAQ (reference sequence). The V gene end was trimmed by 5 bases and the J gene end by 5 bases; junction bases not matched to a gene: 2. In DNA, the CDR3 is TGTGCCAGCAGCCCGGACAGGGACGAGCAGTACTTC. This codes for CASSPDRDEQYF.

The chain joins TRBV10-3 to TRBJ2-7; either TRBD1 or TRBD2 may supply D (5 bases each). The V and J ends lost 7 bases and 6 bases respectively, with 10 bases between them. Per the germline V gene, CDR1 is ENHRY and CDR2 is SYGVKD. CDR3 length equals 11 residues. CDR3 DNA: TGTGCCATCACTGGGGGAAGCGAGCAGTACTTC. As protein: CAITGGSEQYF.

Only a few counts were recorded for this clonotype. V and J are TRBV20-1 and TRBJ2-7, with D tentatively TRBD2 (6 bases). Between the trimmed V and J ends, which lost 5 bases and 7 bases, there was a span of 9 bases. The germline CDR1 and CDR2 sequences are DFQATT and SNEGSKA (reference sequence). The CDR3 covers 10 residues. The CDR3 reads CSAPGGEQYF. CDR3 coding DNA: TGCAGTGCTCCCGGGGGTGAGCAGTACTTC.

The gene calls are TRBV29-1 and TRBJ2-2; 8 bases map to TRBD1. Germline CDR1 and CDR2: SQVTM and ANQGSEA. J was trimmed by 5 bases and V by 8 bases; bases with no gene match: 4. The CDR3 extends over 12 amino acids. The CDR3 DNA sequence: TGCAGCCTGGACAGGGCGACCGGGGAGCTGTTTTTT. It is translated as CSLDRATGELFF.

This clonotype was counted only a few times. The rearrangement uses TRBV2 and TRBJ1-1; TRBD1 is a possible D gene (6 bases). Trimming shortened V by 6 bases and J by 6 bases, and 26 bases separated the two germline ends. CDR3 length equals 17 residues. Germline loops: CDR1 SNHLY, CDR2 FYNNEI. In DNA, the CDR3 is TGTGCCAGCAGCTCCCGGAGGGCGAGGGGGTGGTCGGCTGAAGCTTTCTTT. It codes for CASSSRRARGWSAEAFF.

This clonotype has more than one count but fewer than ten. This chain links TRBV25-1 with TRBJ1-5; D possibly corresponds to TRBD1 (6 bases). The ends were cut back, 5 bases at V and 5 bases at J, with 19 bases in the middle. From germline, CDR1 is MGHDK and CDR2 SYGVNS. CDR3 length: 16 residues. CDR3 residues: CASSSQGWGADQPQHF. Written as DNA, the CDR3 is TGTGCCAGCAGTTCTCAGGGTTGGGGGGCCGATCAGCCCCAGCATTTT.

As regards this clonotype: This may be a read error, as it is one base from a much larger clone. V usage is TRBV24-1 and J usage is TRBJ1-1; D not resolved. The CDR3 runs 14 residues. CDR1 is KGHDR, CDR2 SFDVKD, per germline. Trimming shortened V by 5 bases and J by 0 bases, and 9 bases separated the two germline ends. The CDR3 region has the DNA TGTGCCACCAGTGCCGGAAGAATGAACACTGAAGCTTTCTTT. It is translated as CATSAGRMNTEAFF.

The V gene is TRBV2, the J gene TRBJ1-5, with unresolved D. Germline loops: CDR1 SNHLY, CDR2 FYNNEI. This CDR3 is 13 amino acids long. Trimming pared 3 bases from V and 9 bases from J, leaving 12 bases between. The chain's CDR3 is CASSDDRRGPQHF. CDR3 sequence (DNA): TGTGCCAGCAGTGATGACCGGCGGGGGCCCCAGCATTTT.

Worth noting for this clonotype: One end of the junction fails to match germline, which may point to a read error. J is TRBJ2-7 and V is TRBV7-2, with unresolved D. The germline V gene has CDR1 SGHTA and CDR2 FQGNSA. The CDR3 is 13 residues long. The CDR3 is CASSQDGVGEQYF. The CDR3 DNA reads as TGCGCCAGCAGCCAAGATGGAGTCGGGGAGCAGTACTTC.

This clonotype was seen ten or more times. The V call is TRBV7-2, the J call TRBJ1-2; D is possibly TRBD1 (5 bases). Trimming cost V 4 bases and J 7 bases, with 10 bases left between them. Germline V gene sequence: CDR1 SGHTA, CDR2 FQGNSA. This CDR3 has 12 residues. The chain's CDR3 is CASSSAGGGYTF. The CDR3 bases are TGTGCCAGCAGCTCTGCGGGGGGTGGCTACACCTTC.

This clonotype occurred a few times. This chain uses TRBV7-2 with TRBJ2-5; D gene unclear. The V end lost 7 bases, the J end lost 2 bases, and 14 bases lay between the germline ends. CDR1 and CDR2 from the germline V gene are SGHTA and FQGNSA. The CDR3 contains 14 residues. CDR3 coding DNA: TGTGCCAGCACCGTCCCGTATCTTCAAGAGACCCAGTACTTC. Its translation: CASTVPYLQETQYF. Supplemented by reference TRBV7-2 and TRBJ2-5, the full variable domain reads GAGVSQSPSNKVTEKGKDVELRCDPISGHTALYWYRQSLGQGLEFLIYFQGNSAPDKSGLPSDRFSAERTGGSVSTLTIQRTQQEDSAVYLCASTVPYLQETQYFGPGTRLLVL.